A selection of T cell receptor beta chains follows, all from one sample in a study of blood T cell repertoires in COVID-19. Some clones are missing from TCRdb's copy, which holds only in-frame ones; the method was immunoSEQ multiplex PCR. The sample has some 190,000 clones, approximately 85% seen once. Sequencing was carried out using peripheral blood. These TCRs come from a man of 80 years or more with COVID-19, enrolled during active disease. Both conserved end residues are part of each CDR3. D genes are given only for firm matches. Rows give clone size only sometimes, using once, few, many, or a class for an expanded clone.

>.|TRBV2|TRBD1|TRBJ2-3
CASSDRGRTDTQYF
TGTGCCAGCAGTGACAGGGGGCGCACAGATACGCAGTATTTT
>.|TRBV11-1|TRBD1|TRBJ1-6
CASKILTGNSPLHF
TGTGCCAGCAAAATTTTGACAGGGAACTCACCCCTCCACTTT
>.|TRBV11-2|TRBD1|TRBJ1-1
CASSPRPRGDTEAFF
TGTGCCAGCAGCCCCCGCCCCAGGGGGGACACTGAAGCTTTCTTT
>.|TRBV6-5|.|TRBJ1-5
CASSRRINQPQHF
TGTGCCAGCAGTCGGCGGATTAATCAGCCCCAGCATTTT
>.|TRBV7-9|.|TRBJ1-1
CASSLQGALNTEAFF
TGTGCCAGCAGCTTACAGGGCGCCCTGAACACTGAAGCTTTCTTT
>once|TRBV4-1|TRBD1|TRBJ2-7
CASSPGSTGGNYEQYF
TGCGCCAGCAGCCCAGGGTCCACAGGGGGTAACTACGAGCAGTACTTC
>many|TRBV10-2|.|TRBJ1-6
CASRPSGQTNSPLHF
TGCGCCAGCAGGCCCTCCGGACAGACTAATTCACCCCTCCACTTT
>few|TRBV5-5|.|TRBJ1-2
CASSWAGNLYDGYTF
TGTGCCAGCAGCTGGGCGGGGAACTTGTATGATGGCTACACCTTC
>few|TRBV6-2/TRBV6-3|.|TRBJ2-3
CASSQIPPGTQYF
TGTGCCAGCAGTCAAATCCCCCCAGGTACGCAGTATTTT
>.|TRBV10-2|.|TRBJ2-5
CASKDGQESNQETQYF
TGCGCCAGCAAAGATGGCCAGGAATCTAACCAAGAGACCCAGTACTTC
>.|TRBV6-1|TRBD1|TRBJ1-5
CASSEWDRGSQQPQHF
TGTGCCAGCAGTGAGTGGGACAGGGGTTCTCAACAGCCCCAGCATTTT
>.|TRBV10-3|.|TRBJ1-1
CAISESVSPGFEAFF
TGTGCCATCAGTGAGTCGGTCTCTCCGGGGTTTGAAGCTTTCTTT
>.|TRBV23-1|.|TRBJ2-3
CASSQKVDEGYTQYF
TGCGCCAGCAGTCAAAAGGTCGACGAGGGTTATACGCAGTATTTT
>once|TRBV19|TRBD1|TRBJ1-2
CASSPQGEYGYTF
TGTGCCAGTAGCCCACAGGGGGAGTATGGCTACACCTTC
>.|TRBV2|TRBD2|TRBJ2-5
CASSAKAGGPPETQYF
TGTGCCAGCAGTGCCAAAGCGGGGGGGCCTCCGGAGACCCAGTACTTC
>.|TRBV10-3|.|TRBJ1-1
CAISEGGGTPNTEAFF
TGTGCCATCAGTGAAGGGGGAGGGACACCAAACACTGAAGCTTTCTTT
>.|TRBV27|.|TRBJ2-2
CASSFAGSNTGELFF
TGTGCCAGCAGTTTCGCGGGGTCGAACACCGGGGAGCTGTTTTTT
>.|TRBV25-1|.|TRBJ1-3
CASSRGGTGNTIYF
TGTGCCAGCAGTCGGGGGGGGACTGGAAACACCATATATTTT
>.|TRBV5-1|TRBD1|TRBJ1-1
CASSLARLTGGSNTEAFF
TGCGCCAGCAGCTTGGCCCGATTGACAGGGGGGTCGAACACTGAAGCTTTCTTT
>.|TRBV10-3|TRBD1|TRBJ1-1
CAISSTGVNTEAFF
TGTGCCATCAGCTCCACAGGGGTGAACACTGAAGCTTTCTTT
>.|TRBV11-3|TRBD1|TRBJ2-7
CASSFMGTGVYEQYF
TGTGCCAGCAGCTTTATGGGGACAGGGGTTTACGAGCAGTACTTC
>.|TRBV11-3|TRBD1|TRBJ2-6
CASSLDGTGYSGANVLTF
TGTGCCAGCAGCTTAGATGGGACAGGCTACTCTGGGGCCAACGTCCTGACTTTC
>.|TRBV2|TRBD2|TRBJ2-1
CASSGSSGGGRTGYNEQFF
TGTGCCAGCAGTGGATCCAGCGGGGGGGGCCGAACGGGTTACAATGAGCAGTTCTTC
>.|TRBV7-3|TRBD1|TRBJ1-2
CASSPTGTAGYTF
TGTGCCAGCAGCCCGACGGGGACAGCAGGTTACACCTTC
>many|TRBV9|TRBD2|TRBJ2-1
CASSLSGGADNEQFF
TGTGCCAGCAGCTTGAGCGGGGGGGCGGACAATGAGCAGTTCTTC
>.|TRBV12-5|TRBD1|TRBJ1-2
CASGLGTGYGYTF
TGTGCTAGTGGTTTAGGGACAGGATATGGCTACACCTTC
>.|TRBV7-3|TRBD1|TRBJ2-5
CASSKGAGETQYF
TGTGCCAGCAGCAAGGGGGCAGGGGAGACCCAGTACTTC
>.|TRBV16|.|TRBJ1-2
CASSQSWVGTLGGYTF
TGTGCCAGCAGCCAATCATGGGTTGGTACCCTCGGGGGCTACACCTTC
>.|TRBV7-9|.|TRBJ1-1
CASSRAGTAGAFF
TGTGCCAGCAGCCGAGCGGGGACGGCGGGCGCTTTCTTT
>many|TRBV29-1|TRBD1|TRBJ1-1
CSVGDRAGTEAFF
TGCAGCGTGGGGGACAGGGCTGGCACTGAAGCTTTCTTT
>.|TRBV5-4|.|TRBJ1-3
CASSTWDFSSGNTIYF
TGTGCCAGCAGCACTTGGGACTTCTCCTCTGGAAACACCATATATTTT
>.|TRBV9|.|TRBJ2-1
CASSVDVRVGEQFF
TGTGCCAGCAGCGTAGACGTCCGGGTGGGTGAGCAGTTCTTC
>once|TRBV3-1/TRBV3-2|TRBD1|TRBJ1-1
CASSRGTGTEAFF
TGTGCCAGCAGCCGGGGGACAGGGACCGAAGCTTTCTTT
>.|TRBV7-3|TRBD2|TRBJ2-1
CASSLEGLAGGKNEQFF
TGTGCCAGCAGCTTAGAGGGGCTAGCGGGGGGTAAGAATGAGCAGTTCTTC
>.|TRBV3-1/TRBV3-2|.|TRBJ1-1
CASSRRDIAEAFF
TGTGCCAGCAGCCGAAGGGACATTGCTGAAGCTTTCTTT
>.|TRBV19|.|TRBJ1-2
CASSTRRGYGYTF
TGTGCCAGTAGTACACGCCGAGGCTATGGCTACACCTTC
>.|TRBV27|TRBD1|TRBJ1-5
CASSSTGEINQPQHF
TGTGCCAGCAGTTCTACAGGGGAAATTAATCAGCCCCAGCATTTT
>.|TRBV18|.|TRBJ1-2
CASSPPNGEGYGYTF
TGTGCCAGCTCACCACCGAACGGCGAGGGCTATGGCTACACCTTC
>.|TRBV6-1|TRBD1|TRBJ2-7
CASSAPGQVFSTSYEQYF
TGTGCCAGCAGTGCTCCGGGACAGGTTTTTTCCACCTCCTACGAGCAGTACTTC
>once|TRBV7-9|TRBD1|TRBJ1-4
CASSLARGQGATEKLFF
TGTGCCAGCAGCTTAGCCCGCGGACAGGGGGCAACTGAAAAACTGTTTTTT
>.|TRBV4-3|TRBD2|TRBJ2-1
CASSQESGGYNEQFF
TGCGCCAGCAGCCAAGAAAGCGGGGGTTACAATGAGCAGTTCTTC
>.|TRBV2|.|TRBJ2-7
CASSELLEQYF
TGTGCCAGCAGTGAACTACTGGAGCAGTACTTC
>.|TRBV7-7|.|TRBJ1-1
CASSLSLGAEAFF
TGTGCCAGCAGCTTAAGTTTGGGAGCTGAAGCTTTCTTT
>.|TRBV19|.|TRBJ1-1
CASSIDRGINTEAFF
TGTGCCAGTAGTATAGATCGGGGTATCAACACTGAAGCTTTCTTT
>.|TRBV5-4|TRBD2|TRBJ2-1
CASRRDSGVYNEQFF
TGTGCCAGCAGAAGGGATAGCGGGGTTTACAATGAGCAGTTCTTC
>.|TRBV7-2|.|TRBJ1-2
CASSLAAGNYGYTF
TGTGCCAGCAGCTTAGCGGCAGGGAACTATGGCTACACCTTC
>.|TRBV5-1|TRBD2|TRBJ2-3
CASSFSGDTDTQYF
TGCGCCAGCAGCTTTAGCGGGGACACAGATACGCAGTATTTT
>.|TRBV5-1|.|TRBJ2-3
CASSGRETDTQYF
TGCGCCAGCAGCGGCAGGGAAACAGATACGCAGTATTTT
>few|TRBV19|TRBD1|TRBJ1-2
CASSTDRGTYGYTF
TGTGCCAGTAGTACGGACAGGGGAACCTATGGCTACACCTTC
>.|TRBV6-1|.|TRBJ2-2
CASSEQGLAGELFF
TGTGCCAGCAGTGAACAGGGTCTCGCCGGGGAGCTGTTTTTT
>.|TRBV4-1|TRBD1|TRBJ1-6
CASSNLQGGGYNSPLHF
TGCGCCAGCAGCAACCTCCAGGGGGGTGGATATAATTCACCCCTCCACTTT
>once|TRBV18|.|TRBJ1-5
CASSPFSAGNQPQHF
TGTGCCAGCTCACCATTCAGTGCGGGCAATCAGCCCCAGCATTTT
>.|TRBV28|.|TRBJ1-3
CASSFWTTIGNTIYF
TGTGCCAGCAGTTTTTGGACTACGATCGGAAACACCATATATTTT
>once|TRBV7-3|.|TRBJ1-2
CASSLTPVNYGYTF
TGTGCCAGCAGCTTAACGCCGGTAAACTATGGCTACACCTTC
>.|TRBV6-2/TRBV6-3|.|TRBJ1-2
CASSYPNYGYTF
TGTGCCAGCAGTTACCCGAACTATGGCTACACCTTC
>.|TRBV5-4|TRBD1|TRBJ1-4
CASSLRTGATNEKLFF
TGTGCCAGCAGCCTACGGACAGGGGCAACTAATGAAAAACTGTTTTTT
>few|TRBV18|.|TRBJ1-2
CASSPIDSGYTF
TGTGCCAGCTCACCAATTGACAGCGGCTACACCTTC